This T cell receptor beta chain was observed in a study of OX40 agonist ivuxolimab in advanced cancers. The overall study: Among those enrolled, mean age was about 63 years (range about 23 to 79) and 82.7% were male. Three patients, one with hepatocellular carcinoma and two with cutaneous melanoma, responded partially. Patients with prior anti-PD-1, anti-PD-L1 or anti-CTLA-4 therapy were eligible; 35% to 45% had some. Study results and caveats: CD4+ and CD8+ T cells in blood underwent clonal expansion by week 6 at 0.1 to 3.0 mg/kg.

Some clones are missing from TCRdb's copy, which holds only in-frame ones; the method was immunoSEQ multiplex PCR. The sample consists of 50,000 to 65,000 clones, around 90% of them appearing once. CDR3 length: 13 amino acids. Trimming shortened V by 3 bases and J by 4 bases, and 9 bases separated the two germline ends. CDR1 is MDHEN and CDR2 is SYDVKM in the germline V gene. As concerns this clone: The target antigen is unknown.

The sequence was obtained from an adult with an advanced solid tumor such as melanoma, head and neck, liver or kidney cancer. The sequencing used CD4+ or CD8+ T cells sorted from blood, collected in a trial of the OX40 agonist ivuxolimab. This sequence joins TRBV28 and TRBJ1-1, with D possibly TRBD1 on 5 matching bases. CDR3 nucleotides: TGTGCCAGCAGTTTTGACAGCGCCACTGAAGCTTTCTTT. This sequence encodes CASSFDSATEAFF.